Below, 17 T cell receptor beta chains from the same sample are listed, as sequenced in a study of shared clonotypes between healthy human individuals. Data came from immunoSEQ multiplex PCR; TCRdb stores just in-frame clones and leaves some out. Altogether 1,500,000 or so clones are present, approximately 98.5% being singletons, with the ten largest covering 0.36%. Sequencing was carried out using naive CD4+ T cells sorted from blood. Subset: CD45RA+ positively selected. These receptors all stem from a man in his thirties or forties in good health.

J is TRBJ2-2 and V is TRBV6-5; a weak D match, TRBD2 (6 bases). The CDR3 has 14 residues. V gave up 6 bases and J gave up 5 bases, with 13 bases separating them. Germline-derived CDR1 and CDR2 are MNHEY and SVGAGI. As DNA, the CDR3 is TGTGCCAGCAGGGGCGCGGGAAGAACCGGGGAGCTGTTTTTT. Its translation is CASRGAGRTGELFF.

This chain uses TRBV5-1 with TRBJ1-5; D is possibly TRBD1 (6 bases). The CDR3 runs 15 residues. The germline V gene encodes CDR1 SGHRS and CDR2 YFSETQ. V shed 4 bases and J shed 0 bases, with 11 bases lying between them. CDR3 in amino acids: CASSAGTHSNQPQHF. As DNA, the CDR3 is TGCGCCAGCAGCGCTGGGACACATAGCAATCAGCCCCAGCATTTT.

The rearrangement links TRBV29-1 to TRBJ2-6; D is ambiguous. Germline CDR1 is SQVTM and CDR2 is ANQGSEA. The ends were cut back, 1 base at V and 0 bases at J, with 7 bases in the middle. The CDR3 has 15 amino acids. The CDR3 DNA reads TGCAGCGTTGAAGGACACCACTCTGGGGCCAACGTCCTGACTTTC. Translation gives CSVEGHHSGANVLTF.

The chain employs TRBV7-2 and TRBJ1-1; D gene uncertain. The CDR3 length is 14 residues. Per the germline V gene, CDR1 is SGHTA and CDR2 is FQGNSA. Trimming cost V 7 bases and J 2 bases, with 14 bases left between them. The CDR3 nucleotides are TGTGCCAGCAAGGGAAGGGCTGTTAACACTGAAGCTTTCTTT. This sequence encodes CASKGRAVNTEAFF.

In DNA, the CDR3 is TGTGCCAGCAGCCCGCGGGGTGAGAGGACCGGGGAGCTGTTTTTT. It codes for CASSPRGERTGELFF. J is TRBJ2-2 and V is TRBV9; a weak D match, TRBD2 (6 bases). The CDR3 runs 15 residues. Trimming took 4 bases from V and 5 from J, leaving 15 bases between them. Germline V gene lookup returns CDR1 SGDLS and CDR2 YYNGEE.

V is TRBV6-5 and J is TRBJ1-5, with D possibly TRBD1 on 5 matching bases. CDR3 length: 14 residues. Germline assignment: CDR1 MNHEY and CDR2 SVGAGI. V dropped 5 bases and J dropped 5 bases, with 13 bases sitting between them. This chain's CDR3 is CASSRQGYDQPQHF. In DNA, the CDR3 is TGTGCCAGCAGTCGCCAGGGATACGATCAGCCCCAGCATTTT.

The V gene is TRBV5-4, the J gene TRBJ2-3, with 8 bases identical to TRBD2. This CDR3 is 15 amino acids long. V gave up 5 bases and J gave up 2 bases; unmatched junction bases: 7. CDR1 SGHNT and CDR2 YYREEE come from the germline V gene (reference sequence). The CDR3 spells CASSFGGGPTDTQYF. In DNA form, the CDR3 reads TGTGCCAGCAGTTTTGGCGGGGGGCCCACAGATACGCAGTATTTT.

This clone was found a few times. This same CDR3 is encoded by further DNA sequences in the sample. The DNA for the CDR3 is TGTGCCAGCAGTGAATCCGGGGAGCTGTTTTTT. It encodes CASSESGELFF. The genes are TRBV2 and TRBJ2-2, with no clear D. Trimming left V 2 bases short and J 6 bases short, with 1 base between. This CDR3 comprises 11 residues. From germline, CDR1 is SNHLY and CDR2 FYNNEI. Supplemented by reference TRBV2 and TRBJ2-2, the full variable domain reads EPEVTQTPSHQVTQMGQEVILRCVPISNHLYFYWYRQILGQKVEFLVSFYNNEISEKSEIFDDQFSVERPDGSNFTLKIRSTKLEDSAMYFCASSESGELFFGEGSRLTVL.

This chain connects TRBV5-1 to TRBJ2-3, with D maybe TRBD2 (5 bases). Per germline, CDR1 SGHRS and CDR2 YFSETQ. V was pared by 1 base and J by 0 bases, with 6 bases between. The CDR3 sequence is 14 residues long. CDR3 DNA sequence: TGCGCCAGCAGCTTGCCGGGGAGCACAGATACGCAGTATTTT. Translated, it gives CASSLPGSTDTQYF.

As to this clone: Other DNA variants within this sample encode the same CDR3. The chain links TRBV9 to TRBJ2-1; 9 positions agree with TRBD2. Germline V gene lookup returns CDR1 SGDLS and CDR2 YYNGEE. The J segment lost 5 bases and the V segment lost 2 bases, leaving 2 bases of the junction unmatched. CDR3 length: 14 amino acids. The CDR3 loop is CASSVTSGNNEQFF. CDR3 coding DNA: TGTGCCAGCAGCGTGACTAGCGGCAACAATGAGCAGTTCTTC. Full variable domain (remainder filled in from reference TRBV9 and TRBJ2-1): DSGVTQTPKHLITATGQRVTLRCSPRSGDLSVYWYQQSLDQGLQFLIQYYNGEERAKGNILERFSAQQFPDLHSELNLSSLELGDSALYFCASSVTSGNNEQFFGPGTRLTVL.

The chain uses TRBV7-9 and TRBJ2-7; 9 positions agree with TRBD1. This CDR3 is 16 amino acids long. Germline CDR1 is SEHNR and CDR2 is FQNEAQ (reference sequence). The V gene end was trimmed by 1 base and the J gene end by 6 bases; junction bases not matched to a gene: 10. The CDR3: CASSLGAGTGIAEQYF. DNA of the CDR3: TGTGCCAGCAGCTTAGGTGCGGGGACAGGGATTGCCGAGCAGTACTTC.

The gene calls are TRBV18 and TRBJ2-7, with unresolved D. Trimming left V 2 bases short and J 1 base short, with 6 bases between. This CDR3 is built from 13 residues. Germline loops: CDR1 KGHSH, CDR2 LQKENI. CDR3: CASSPTDSYEQYF. Written as DNA, the CDR3 is TGTGCCAGCTCACCAACAGATTCCTACGAGCAGTACTTC.

The chain recombines TRBV16 with TRBJ2-7, with 7 positions matching TRBD2. Germline CDR1 KGHSY, CDR2 FQNENV. The V segment lost 4 bases and the J segment 2 bases; nucleotides outside the gene matches: 5. This CDR3 has 14 amino acids. Written as DNA, the CDR3 is TGTGCCAGCAGCCGACTGGGGGGGACCTACGAGCAGTACTTC. It is translated as CASSRLGGTYEQYF.

This sequence joins TRBV14 and TRBJ2-7; D gene uncertain. The germline V gene encodes CDR1 SGHDN and CDR2 FVKESK. The length of the CDR3 is 14 residues. Trimming took 4 bases from V and 1 from J, leaving 11 bases between them. CDR3 coding DNA: TGTGCCAGCAGCCTTATGGCAGTTTCCTACGAGCAGTACTTC. This encodes CASSLMAVSYEQYF.

On this clone: Other DNA sequences in the sample encode the same CDR3. V gene TRBV6-6 combines with J gene TRBJ2-2; D not certain. Germline V gene data show CDR1 as MNHNY and CDR2 as SVGAGI (reference sequence). The CDR3 runs to 13 residues. The V end was cut by 3 bases, the J end by 4 bases, with 6 bases between. In nucleotides, the CDR3 is TGTGCCAGCAGTTATAGAGTCACCGGGGAGCTGTTTTTT. It is translated as CASSYRVTGELFF.

The chain links TRBV5-4 to TRBJ1-2, with D maybe TRBD1 (5 bases). CDR3 size: 14 residues. The V end lost 6 bases, the J end lost 8 bases, and 20 bases lay between the germline ends. Germline lookup yields CDR1 SGHNT and CDR2 YYREEE (reference sequence). CDR3: CASNSVPRAQGYTF. The CDR3 bases are TGTGCCAGCAACTCAGTCCCCAGGGCCCAAGGCTACACCTTC.

Points on this clone: This same CDR3 is encoded by further DNA sequences in the sample. The chain links TRBV7-9 to TRBJ2-2; D is perhaps TRBD1 (5 bases). V was cut by 0 bases and J by 6 bases, with 5 bases left in between. CDR1 and CDR2 from the germline V gene are SEHNR and FQNEAQ (reference sequence). The CDR3 contains 13 residues. The CDR3, as DNA: TGTGCCAGCAGCTTAGCAGGGGCCGGGGAGCTGTTTTTT. It translates to CASSLAGAGELFF.